These 8 T cell receptor beta chains originate from one sample sequenced in a study of CD8+CD57+ T cells in acquired aplastic anemia. Before being chosen for sequencing, patients had shown CD8+CD57+ cell expansion by flow cytometry. TCR beta VDJ and CDR3 profiles were obtained from a genomic DNA template. TCRdb re-called the reads through MiXCR, storing one row per CDR3 protein. This table has about 160,000 distinct CDR3 sequences, over 55% appearing once. The sample was sorted CD4+, CD8+, or CD8+CD57+ T cells (not recorded which) from PBMCs. All receptors come from a human donor with aplastic anemia.

This clonotype was seen only once. The rearrangement links TRBV7-9 to TRBJ1-5; D is unresolved. The CDR3 totals 14 residues. V lost 1 base and J 4 bases, leaving 8 bases between the germline ends. Germline V lookup: CDR1 SEHNR, CDR2 FQNEAQ (reference sequence). The CDR3 sequence: CASSLGELNQPQHF. Written as DNA, the CDR3 is TGTGCCAGCAGCTTAGGGGAGCTAAATCAGCCCCAGCATTTT.

The rearrangement uses TRBV20-1 and TRBJ2-5, with 8 bases lining up with TRBD1. The length of the CDR3 is 13 residues. Germline V gene sequence: CDR1 DFQATT, CDR2 SNEGSKA (reference sequence). Unmatched junction bases numbered 5, after V lost 3 bases and J lost 5 bases. The chain's CDR3 is CSASQGARETQYF. CDR3 DNA: TGCAGTGCTAGTCAGGGGGCTAGGGAGACCCAGTACTTC.

The chain employs TRBV9 and TRBJ1-4; tentative D call: TRBD1 (6 bases). This CDR3 spans 15 amino acids. Germline values: CDR1 SGDLS, CDR2 YYNGEE. V shed 0 bases and J shed 5 bases, with 11 bases lying between them. The chain's CDR3 is CASSVDGQRNEKLFF. The CDR3 DNA sequence: TGTGCCAGCAGCGTAGACGGACAGAGAAATGAAAAACTGTTTTTT.

The chain combines TRBV7-8 with TRBJ1-1; no clear D gene. Germline CDR1 reads SGHVS; CDR2 reads FQNEAQ. V lost 5 bases and J 1 base, leaving 8 bases between the germline ends. CDR3 length: 13 residues. CDR3 sequence (DNA): TGTGCCAGCAGCGAGTATAAGAACACTGAAGCTTTCTTT. Encoded protein: CASSEYKNTEAFF.

Comments on this clonotype: No conserved phenylalanine or tryptophan is present at the end of the CDR3, so a read error is the likely explanation. The V call is TRBV20-1, the J call TRBJ2-7; D might be TRBD1 or TRBD2, each matching 5 bases. The germline gives CDR1 DFQATT, CDR2 SNEGSKA (reference sequence). This CDR3 contains 13 residues. Trimming pared 3 bases from V and 3 bases from J, leaving 12 bases between. The DNA of the CDR3 is TGCAGTGCTAGTGGGACCGAAGTCTACGAGCAGTACCTC. Translated: CSASGTEVYEQYL.

This clonotype has a handful of counts. V usage is TRBV19 and J usage is TRBJ2-1; possibly TRBD1 or TRBD2 for D (5 bases each). The CDR3 runs 15 residues. Germline loops: CDR1 LNHDA, CDR2 SQIVND (reference sequence). Trimming shortened V by 1 base and J by 1 base, and 8 bases separated the two germline ends. The CDR3 region has the DNA TGTGCCAGTAGTATAGTCGGGGCGTCCTACAATGAGCAGTTCTTC. Its translation is CASSIVGASYNEQFF. The full variable domain, rest sourced from reference TRBV19 and TRBJ2-1, is DGGITQSPKYLFRKEGQNVTLSCEQNLNHDAMYWYRQDPGQGLRLIYYSQIVNDFQKGDIAEGYSVSREKKESFPLTVTSAQKNPTAFYLCASSIVGASYNEQFFGPGTRLTVL.

This sequence joins TRBV15 and TRBJ2-3, with 10 nucleotides matching TRBD2. Germline V lookup: CDR1 LNHNV, CDR2 YYDKDF (reference sequence). The V gene end was trimmed by 3 bases and the J gene end by 0 bases; junction bases not matched to a gene: 3. This CDR3 region has 16 residues. The CDR3 DNA follows: TGTGCCACCAGCAGTGAGACTAGCGGGAGCACAGATACGCAGTATTTT. Translated: CATSSETSGSTDTQYF. Filled out from reference TRBV15 and TRBJ2-3, the complete variable domain reads DAMVIQNPRYQVTQFGKPVTLSCSQTLNHNVMYWYQQKSSQAPKLLFHYYDKDFNNEADTPDNFQSRRPNTSFCFLDIRSPGLGDTAMYLCATSSETSGSTDTQYFGPGTRLTVL.

Turning to this clonotype: Germline is not matched at one junction end, which may reflect a read error. V usage is TRBV7-7 and J usage is TRBJ2-1; tentatively, D is TRBD1 or TRBD2 (5 bases each). This CDR3 spans 16 amino acids. Germline CDR1 reads SSHAT; CDR2 reads FNYEAQ (reference sequence). CDR3 nucleotides: TGTGCTAGCAGCTTAGAGGGGAGCATGTCCTACAATGAGCAGTTCTTC. This codes for CASSLEGSMSYNEQFF.